This entry lists 9 T cell receptor beta chains sequenced from one sample in a study of cytomegalovirus exposure and HLA in healthy donors. Assay: immunoSEQ multiplex PCR; the TCRdb copy retains only in-frame clones and omits some. The sample gives over 100,000 clones, roughly 89% of which show up once; 0.95% to 1.5% is in the top ten. Sequencing was done on a sample of PBMCs. The receptors come from a woman under 30 in good health and CMV-seronegative.

V is TRBV5-1 and J is TRBJ1-4; tentative D call: TRBD1 (5 bases). Trimming took 4 bases from V and 0 from J, leaving 7 bases between them. Germline CDR1 reads SGHRS; CDR2 reads YFSETQ. CDR3 length: 14 residues. The CDR3 spells CASSGAATNEKLFF. The CDR3 bases are TGCGCCAGCAGCGGGGCCGCAACTAATGAAAAACTGTTTTTT.

The chain couples TRBV2 to TRBJ1-5, with D possibly being TRBD1 (6 bases). Trimming shortened V by 4 bases and J by 5 bases, and 12 bases separated the two germline ends. Germline CDR1 is SNHLY and CDR2 is FYNNEI. CDR3 length: 14 residues. The CDR3 loop is CASSGVEGDQPQHF. The CDR3 nucleotides read TGTGCCAGCAGTGGGGTTGAGGGGGATCAGCCCCAGCATTTT.

This clone was observed a single time. The rearrangement joins TRBV5-6 to TRBJ1-1; possibly TRBD1 for D (5 bases). V lost 4 bases and J lost 4, with 17 bases in between. Per the germline V gene, CDR1 is SGHDT and CDR2 is YYEEEE. This CDR3 has 15 amino acids. The CDR3 loop is CASSRRGVGGTEAFF. The CDR3 DNA reads as TGTGCCAGCAGCAGGCGGGGGGTTGGAGGCACTGAAGCTTTCTTT.

The chain combines TRBV7-8 with TRBJ2-1; 7 nucleotides agree with TRBD2. Per germline, CDR1 SGHVS and CDR2 FQNEAQ. V lost 1 base to trimming and J lost 9 bases; unmatched junction nucleotides: 6. The CDR3 totals 14 residues. This CDR3 reads CASSLEVGEGEQFF. CDR3 nucleotides: TGTGCCAGCAGCTTAGAAGTAGGGGAGGGTGAGCAGTTCTTC.

In DNA, the CDR3 is TGTGCCAGCAGCTTAGCGGAGTTACCTATTTTTAATGAAAAACTGTTTTTT. Residues: CASSLAELPIFNEKLFF. V usage is TRBV7-6 and J usage is TRBJ1-4; D unclear. The CDR3 consists of 17 residues. Germline V gene data show CDR1 as SGHVS and CDR2 as FNYEAQ. The germline V and J ends were trimmed by 0 bases and 4 bases, with 15 bases remaining between them.

This clone appeared once. The chain uses TRBV5-6 and TRBJ2-5; D is perhaps TRBD1 (5 bases). The CDR3 is 13 residues long. From germline, CDR1 is SGHDT and CDR2 YYEEEE. The V gene lost 3 bases and the J gene lost 5 bases, with 11 bases spanning the gap. The CDR3 DNA is TGTGCCAGCAGCTCAGCCCCAGGGGAGACCCAGTACTTC. Protein product: CASSSAPGETQYF.

The J gene is TRBJ2-3, the V gene TRBV7-2, with 12 bases aligning to TRBD2. This CDR3 comprises 15 residues. Looked up from germline, CDR1 is SGHTA and CDR2 is FQGNSA. Trimming took 2 bases from V and 5 from J; bases not matched to a gene: 2. CDR3 residues: CASSLLAGGQDTQYF. As DNA, the CDR3 is TGTGCCAGCAGCTTACTAGCGGGGGGGCAAGATACGCAGTATTTT.

The CDR3 DNA sequence: TGTGCCAGCAGTCTCAGGGTTAGCGGAAACAATCAGCCCCAGCATTTT. Its translation: CASSLRVSGNNQPQHF. The chain joins TRBV2 to TRBJ1-5, with D perhaps matching TRBD1 (5 bases). This CDR3 comprises 16 residues. The ends were cut back, 5 bases at V and 3 bases at J, with 17 bases in the middle. Germline lookup yields CDR1 SNHLY and CDR2 FYNNEI.

The gene calls are TRBV9 and TRBJ1-1; D gene uncertain. V was pared by 4 bases and J by 4 bases, with 14 bases between. The CDR3 has 14 amino acids. Germline CDR1 SGDLS, CDR2 YYNGEE. CDR3 DNA: TGTGCCAGCAGCCCAACGGACCGGGGCACTGAAGCTTTCTTT. This translates into CASSPTDRGTEAFF.